The rows below give T cell receptor beta chains drawn from one sample of a study of read filtering for tumor transcriptome and immune sequencing. Using its own MiXCR run on the reads, TCRdb lists one record per CDR3 protein. The data contain fewer than 100,000 distinct CDR3 sequences, about 12% of them seen just once; the ten biggest clones take up 14% to 15%. Source material: a population of CD138-negative cells sorted from bone marrow. These receptors were collected from a donor over 35 with multiple myeloma. CDR3s include the opening cysteine and the closing phenylalanine or tryptophan. The D gene is left open where the match is weak. Not all rows give a size; the values are once, few, many and, for expanded clones, a class.

>TRBV12-3/TRBV12-4|TRBJ2-5|NA|NA
TGTGCCGGCAGTTTAGGTGGCAGCCCCACAGAGGAGACCCAGTACTTC
CAGSLGGSPTEETQYF
>TRBV6-6|TRBJ2-3|NA|few
TGTGCCAGCAGTCACGGCCGCCTGGGGACAGATACGCAGTATTTT
CASSHGRLGTDTQYF
>TRBV7-9|TRBJ2-1|NA|medium-sized
TGTGCCAGCAGCTTAGTTGACAGAGGTGAGCAGTTCTTC
CASSLVDRGEQFF
>TRBV27|TRBJ1-5|NA|many
TGTGCCAGCAGTCACCGCCTACAGATATTAAATCAGCCCCAGCATTTT
CASSHRLQILNQPQHF
>TRBV2|TRBJ2-7|TRBD2|many
TGTGCCAGCAGAGATAGCGGGAGGGGCCCCGAGCAGTACTTC
CASRDSGRGPEQYF
>TRBV20-1|TRBJ2-2|TRBD2|few
TGCAGTGCTAGTTCCGGGGGGGGTACCGGGGAGCTGTTTTTT
CSASSGGGTGELFF
>TRBV7-9|TRBJ2-5|NA|many
TGTGCCAGCAGTCGACAGACCCAAGAGACCCAGTACTTC
CASSRQTQETQYF
>TRBV2|TRBJ1-1|NA|many
TGTGCCAGCAGTGGACCCCAGCGGGCTTTCTTT
CASSGPQRAFF
>TRBV2|TRBJ1-5|NA|many
TGTGCCAGCCAACTGGAAAGCAATCAGCCCCAGCATTTT
CASQLESNQPQHF
>TRBV5-1|TRBJ2-1|NA|many
TGCGCCAGCAGCGGGGGACAAACCATAATTGGGGATGAGCAGTTCTTC
CASSGGQTIIGDEQFF
>TRBV3-1|TRBJ2-7|NA|many
TGTGCCAGCAGCCAAGGTTTTGGGTTTGGCGAGCAGTACTTC
CASSQGFGFGEQYF
>TRBV7-2|TRBJ2-2|NA|many
TGTGCCAGCAGCTTAGAAGCAAGCACCGGGGAGCTGTTTTTT
CASSLEASTGELFF
>TRBV6-1|TRBJ2-5|TRBD2|many
TGTGCCAGCAGTGAACAGGGGGGGACTAGCGGGACCGAAGAGACCCAGTACTTC
CASSEQGGTSGTEETQYF
>TRBV5-6|TRBJ2-5|TRBD2|few
TGTGCCAGCAGCTTTAGGCTAGCGGGAGGCGCAGAGACCCAGTACTTC
CASSFRLAGGAETQYF
>TRBV28|TRBJ2-1|TRBD1|many
TGTGCCAGCAGTTTGGGACAGGGGTCGGACAATGAGCAGTTCTTC
CASSLGQGSDNEQFF
>TRBV19|TRBJ1-2|NA|many
TGTGCCAGTAGCCACCCCGGACAGATCTCCTATGGCTACACCTTC
CASSHPGQISYGYTF
>TRBV5-1|TRBJ2-7|TRBD1|many
TGCGCCAGCCATACCGGACAGGGCGGCGAGCAGTACTTC
CASHTGQGGEQYF
>TRBV5-3|TRBJ2-1|NA|many
TGTGCCAGAAGCTCCGATGGGAGTGGCGACAATGAGCAGTTCTTC
CARSSDGSGDNEQFF
>TRBV29-1|TRBJ2-1|NA|many
TGCAGCGCCCGCCCGGGCGGGCCCTACAATGAGCAGTTCTTC
CSARPGGPYNEQFF
>TRBV5-1|TRBJ2-5|TRBD1|many
TGCGCCAGCAGCTTTTTTGGGACAGAAGAGACCCAGTACTTC
CASSFFGTEETQYF
>TRBV7-9|TRBJ2-2|TRBD2|many
TGTGCCAGCAGGAAACTAGCGGGAACCGGGGAGCTGTTTTTT
CASRKLAGTGELFF
>TRBV11-2|TRBJ2-7|NA|many
TGTGCCAGCAGCTTAGGAAATTACGAGCAGTACTTC
CASSLGNYEQYF
>TRBV29-1|TRBJ2-5|NA|NA
TGCAGCGTTGGAGGGCTAGACTTAGAGACCCAGTACTTC
CSVGGLDLETQYF
>TRBV20-1|TRBJ1-5|NA|many
TGCAGTGCTAGAGGGGGGGCCCCTGGGGACGGACCCCAGCATTTT
CSARGGAPGDGPQHF
>TRBV6-6|TRBJ1-1|TRBD1|many
TGTGCCAGCAGCCAACAGGGGAGAACCACTGAAGCTTTCTTT
CASSQQGRTTEAFF